This T cell receptor (beta chain) was recorded in a study of T-cell reconstitution after alpha-beta-depleted transplantation in children. Unique molecular identifiers were used in preparing the TCRbeta library. One entry per CDR3 protein, called by TCRdb with MiXCR from the PCR reads. The sample consists of hundreds of thousands of distinct CDR3 sequences, roughly 15% of them appearing once. CDR1 DFQATT and CDR2 SNEGSKA come from the germline V gene (reference sequence). V was pared by 4 bases and J by 1 base, with 11 bases of the junction left unmatched. This CDR3 contains 16 residues. The genes are TRBV20-1 and TRBJ2-3; TRBD2 matches 7 bases. This TCR was recovered from a human donor who donated a stem cell graft to a child with acute myeloid leukemia. Specimen: PBMCs from the stem cell graft donor, collected from the stem cell graft. CDR3 in DNA: TGCAGTGCTACTAGCGGACTTGACCATGGCACAGATACGCAGTATTTT. Translating it yields CSATSGLDHGTDTQYF.